The 21 T cell receptor beta chains presented below share a single source sample, sequenced in a study of blood T cell repertoires in COVID-19. The repertoire was sequenced with immunoSEQ multiplex PCR; TCRdb's copy has only in-frame clones and lacks some. The table has 70,000 to 80,000 clones, 91% seen once. The sample taken for sequencing was peripheral blood. The receptor set was obtained from a human donor in a cohort sampled during active COVID-19.

V and J are TRBV11-3 and TRBJ2-5; 12 bases map to TRBD2. This CDR3 contains 15 residues. Germline V gene data show CDR1 as SGHNT and CDR2 as YENEEA. V lost 5 bases, J lost 2 bases, and 3 bases stayed unmatched. CDR3 region: CASSRTSGEQETQYF. The CDR3 DNA sequence: TGTGCCAGCAGCCGGACTAGCGGGGAACAAGAGACCCAGTACTTC.

V usage is TRBV18 and J usage is TRBJ1-1; 7 bases are a match to TRBD1. This CDR3 is 15 amino acids long. Losses at the gene ends were 3 bases for V and 4 bases for J; bases not matched to a gene: 8. Germline CDR1 reads KGHSH; CDR2 reads LQKENI. The CDR3 region is CASSPRQGESTEAFF. As DNA, the CDR3 is TGTGCCAGCTCACCGCGACAGGGAGAGAGCACTGAAGCTTTCTTT.

The chain combines TRBV3-1 (or the pseudogene TRBV3-2) with TRBJ1-2, with TRBD1 identical over 10 bases. The germline V gene encodes CDR1 LGHDT and CDR2 YNNKEL (reference sequence). V shed 3 bases and J 3 bases; nucleotides not matched to a gene: 4. The CDR3 length is 15 residues. Here the CDR3 DNA reads TGTGCCAGCAGCCATCCGGGACAGGGGTACTATGGCTACACCTTC. Protein sequence: CASSHPGQGYYGYTF.

The chain recombines TRBV7-8 with TRBJ2-4, with D possibly being TRBD1 (7 bases). The CDR3 totals 16 residues. The V and J ends lost 2 bases and 1 base respectively, with 12 bases between them. CDR1 is SGHVS and CDR2 is FQNEAQ in the germline V gene. The CDR3 protein is CASSLRRGLAKNIQYF. CDR3 nucleotide sequence: TGTGCCAGCAGCTTAAGGAGGGGGCTGGCCAAAAACATTCAGTACTTC.

This clone was detected only once. The chain is built from TRBV3-1 (or the pseudogene TRBV3-2) and TRBJ2-5; 11 nucleotides align to TRBD2. The CDR3 contains 17 residues. V lost 1 base and J lost 2; bases outside the gene matches: 6. Germline loops: CDR1 LGHDT, CDR2 YNNKEL (reference sequence). CDR3 coding DNA: TGTGCCAGCAGCCAAGGATTAGCGGGGGGGAGTCAAGAGACCCAGTACTTC. Protein: CASSQGLAGGSQETQYF.

The chain couples TRBV5-1 to TRBJ1-1, with TRBD1 matching over 7 bases. This CDR3 contains 14 residues. Germline CDR1 reads SGHRS; CDR2 reads YFSETQ. With 3 bases clipped from V and 1 base from J, the junction kept 3 bases outside the gene matches. The chain's CDR3 is CASSSEGANTEAFF. The CDR3 nucleotides read TGCGCCAGCAGCTCGGAGGGGGCGAACACTGAAGCTTTCTTT.

The V and J genes are TRBV11-2 and TRBJ1-1; D may be TRBD1 (6 bases). CDR1 is SGHAT, CDR2 FQNNGV, per germline. This CDR3 contains 14 residues. The V gene lost 3 bases and the J gene lost 2 bases, with 10 bases spanning the gap. The chain's CDR3 is CASSLAGVNTEAFF. The CDR3, as DNA: TGTGCCAGCAGCTTGGCAGGGGTAAACACTGAAGCTTTCTTT.

J is TRBJ1-3 and V is TRBV7-2; the D gene is possibly TRBD1 (6 bases). V was trimmed by 5 bases and J by 0 bases, leaving 11 bases between them. The CDR3 is 15 amino acids. CDR1 is SGHTA and CDR2 is FQGNSA in the germline V gene. In DNA, the CDR3 is TGTGCCAGCAGCCCTGACAGGACCTCTGGAAACACCATATATTTT. Protein product: CASSPDRTSGNTIYF.

This sequence joins TRBV9 and TRBJ1-1; D is ambiguous. The CDR3 spans 14 residues. From germline, CDR1 is SGDLS and CDR2 YYNGEE. The V end was cut by 0 bases, the J end by 7 bases, with 13 bases between. The CDR3 region has the DNA TGTGCCAGCAGCGTAGTAGCCCGGGAGGGTGAAGCTTTCTTT. Translating gives CASSVVAREGEAFF.

The chain uses TRBV3-1 (or the pseudogene TRBV3-2) and TRBJ1-3; D gene ambiguous. Germline values: CDR1 LGHDT, CDR2 YNNKEL (reference sequence). V lost 1 base and J lost 4, with 11 bases in between. The CDR3 spans 15 residues. CDR3 sequence: CASSQVLGRGNTIYF. For the CDR3, the DNA is TGTGCCAGCAGCCAAGTTCTAGGTAGAGGAAACACCATATATTTT.

V usage is TRBV7-2 and J usage is TRBJ2-1, with D tentatively TRBD1 (5 bases). Germline CDR1 and CDR2: SGHTA and FQGNSA. This CDR3 spans 14 amino acids. V was pared by 1 base and J by 6 bases, with 10 bases between. The CDR3 sequence is CASSLERQRNEQFF. CDR3 in DNA: TGTGCCAGCAGCTTAGAACGACAGCGCAATGAGCAGTTCTTC.

CDR3 region: CASSLMSAGGPGELFF. In DNA, the CDR3 is TGTGCCAGCAGCTTAATGTCTGCAGGGGGCCCCGGGGAGCTGTTTTTT. The rearrangement links TRBV7-3 to TRBJ2-2; 8 nucleotides agree with TRBD1. Per germline, CDR1 SGHTA and CDR2 FQGTGA. The CDR3 extends over 16 amino acids. V dropped 1 base and J dropped 6; count of bases not matched to a gene: 7.

The chain carries TRBV7-2 and TRBJ2-7, with D perhaps TRBD2 (6 bases). CDR1 SGHTA and CDR2 FQGNSA come from the germline V gene. CDR3 length: 13 residues. V was trimmed by 5 bases and J by 9 bases, leaving 17 bases between them. CDR3 residues: CASSPTWRDGQYF. In nucleotides, the CDR3 is TGTGCCAGCAGCCCAACCTGGCGGGATGGGCAGTACTTC.

The chain carries TRBV4-1 and TRBJ1-4; TRBD1 agrees at 11 bases. The CDR3 sequence is 16 residues long. Germline trimming cut 0 bases from V and 8 bases from J; bases unmatched to any gene: 5. Germline values: CDR1 MGHRA, CDR2 YSYEKL. Here the CDR3 reads CASSQDRGTGGEKLFF. CDR3 DNA sequence: TGCGCCAGCAGCCAAGATCGGGGGACAGGGGGGGAAAAACTGTTTTTT.

This chain joins TRBV9 and TRBJ1-3, with 8 bases fitting TRBD1. Germline V gene lookup returns CDR1 SGDLS and CDR2 YYNGEE. Germline trimming cut 0 bases from V and 4 bases from J; bases unmatched to any gene: 6. This CDR3 has 16 amino acids. The CDR3 sequence: CASSVGQGAKGNTIYF. The CDR3 coding sequence is TGTGCCAGCAGCGTAGGGCAGGGGGCTAAAGGAAACACCATATATTTT.

The chain uses TRBV20-1 and TRBJ2-7; D is perhaps TRBD2 (5 bases). The CDR3 is 12 amino acids. V lost 3 bases and J 3 bases, leaving 9 bases between the germline ends. Per the germline V gene, CDR1 is DFQATT and CDR2 is SNEGSKA (reference sequence). CDR3 bases: TGCAGTGCTAGTGCCGGGGTCTACGAGCAGTACTTC. Amino acid sequence: CSASAGVYEQYF.

This chain links TRBV12-5 with TRBJ2-2; possible D gene TRBD1, 5 bases. V dropped 5 bases and J dropped 6 bases, with 19 bases sitting between them. Germline V gene sequence: CDR1 LGHNT, CDR2 FRNRAP. This CDR3 is 16 amino acids long. CDR3 DNA sequence: TGTGCTAGTGGTCCTTGGTGGCAGGGAAGCGCCGGGGAGCTGTTTTTT. It yields the protein CASGPWWQGSAGELFF.

The chain links TRBV13 to TRBJ2-1, with 7 bases aligning to TRBD2. V gave up 1 base and J gave up 2 bases; unmatched junction bases: 8. The CDR3 extends over 17 amino acids. Germline CDR1 is PRHDT and CDR2 is FYEKMQ (reference sequence). DNA for the CDR3: TGTGCCAGCAGCTTAGATTCGGGGGGTCTCACCTACAATGAGCAGTTCTTC. Protein product: CASSLDSGGLTYNEQFF. Complete variable domain (other parts from reference TRBV13 and TRBJ2-1): AAGVIQSPRHLIKEKRETATLKCYPIPRHDTVYWYQQGPGQDPQFLISFYEKMQSDKGSIPDRFSAQQFSDYHSELNMSSLELGDSALYFCASSLDSGGLTYNEQFFGPGTRLTVL.

The chain uses TRBV6-6 and TRBJ1-1; the match to TRBD1 covers 7 bases. Per the germline V gene, CDR1 is MNHNY and CDR2 is SVGAGI (reference sequence). V dropped 6 bases and J dropped 3; count of bases not matched to a gene: 4. The CDR3 extends over 13 amino acids. DNA for the CDR3: TGTGCCAGCAGACCGACAGGGCACACTGAAGCTTTCTTT. Protein product: CASRPTGHTEAFF.

This clone was seen only once. The V and J genes are TRBV19 and TRBJ1-2; TRBD1 agrees at 11 bases. The V gene end was trimmed by 7 bases and the J gene end by 1 base; junction bases not matched to a gene: 11. The V gene's germline CDR1 is LNHDA and CDR2 SQIVND (reference sequence). The CDR3 loop spans 17 amino acids. For the CDR3, the DNA is TGTGCCAGTACCGTCGCGGGACAGGGGGTCCTTAACTATGGCTACACCTTC. It is translated as CASTVAGQGVLNYGYTF.

V gene TRBV10-3 combines with J gene TRBJ2-3, with a tentative D call TRBD2 (5 bases). CDR3 length: 14 residues. The V and J ends lost 6 bases and 1 base respectively, with 11 bases between them. Germline V gene sequence: CDR1 ENHRY, CDR2 SYGVKD. The CDR3 region is CAIRGRGGTDTQYF. The CDR3 nucleotides read TGTGCCATCAGGGGCCGGGGAGGCACAGATACGCAGTATTTT.